The 25 T cell receptor beta chains below were found in one sample sequenced in a study of T-cell memory formation after mild COVID-19. TCRdb called the 5' RACE reads again in MiXCR, with one record for every CDR3 protein. The sample holds a few hundred thousand distinct CDR3 sequences, around 27% seen once. The sample was PBMCs or a T cell subset sorted from them (not recorded which). All receptors come from an adult woman who had mild COVID-19 (a few samples of this study predate the infection). Cell type and time point are not known.

The chain is built from TRBV30 and TRBJ2-3; a possible D gene is TRBD1 (6 bases). The CDR3 length is 14 residues. Germline CDR1 reads GTSNPN; CDR2 reads SVGIG (reference sequence). V was cut by 5 bases and J by 1 base, with 13 bases left in between. The CDR3 loop reads CAWEQGTGTDTQYF. The CDR3 nucleotides read TGTGCCTGGGAACAGGGAACCGGCACAGATACGCAGTATTTT. Looking up the rest from reference TRBV30 and TRBJ2-3 gives the full variable domain: SQTIHQWPATLVQPVGSPLSLECTVEGTSNPNLYWYRQAAGRGLQLLFYSVGIGQISSEVPQNLSASRPQDRQFILSSKKLLLSDSGFYLCAWEQGTGTDTQYFGPGTRLTVL.

The rearrangement uses TRBV18 and TRBJ2-4; 7 nucleotides agree with TRBD1. The trim removed 3 bases at V and 8 bases at J, leaving 7 bases unmatched. This CDR3 is built from 14 residues. The germline V gene has CDR1 KGHSH and CDR2 LQKENI. For the CDR3, the DNA is TGTGCCAGCTCACCCGACAGGGTAGTAGACATTCAGTACTTC. Its translation is CASSPDRVVDIQYF.

The chain combines TRBV5-1 with TRBJ2-1, with D perhaps given as TRBD1 or TRBD2 (7 bases each). There are 14 residues in the CDR3. Germline V gene lookup returns CDR1 SGHRS and CDR2 YFSETQ. V dropped 4 bases and J dropped 10 bases, with 18 bases sitting between them. For the CDR3, the DNA is TGCGCCAGCAGCACCCAGGGGGGGGGAATGGAGCAGTTCTTC. It encodes CASSTQGGGMEQFF.

This clonotype was seen more than once but under ten times. The chain uses TRBV6-2 or TRBV6-3 and TRBJ2-3; D remains ambiguous. CDR1 and CDR2 from the germline V gene are MNHEY and SVGEGT. CDR3 length equals 14 residues. The V and J ends lost 4 bases and 5 bases respectively, with 13 bases between them. The CDR3, as DNA: TGTGCCAGCAGTTCGCTTGGGGTCGGAGATACGCAGTATTTT. Translating it yields CASSSLGVGDTQYF.

This chain connects TRBV7-2 to TRBJ2-1; TRBD2 matches at 10 bases. The CDR3 length is 15 residues. V was pared by 1 base and J by 6 bases, with 3 bases of the junction left unmatched. Per the germline V gene, CDR1 is SGHTA and CDR2 is FQGNSA. CDR3 bases: TGTGCCAGCAGCTTAGTAGCGGGAGGACTCAATGAGCAGTTCTTC. Translated, it gives CASSLVAGGLNEQFF. Combining the CDR3 with reference TRBV7-2 and TRBJ2-1 gives the whole variable domain GAGVSQSPSNKVTEKGKDVELRCDPISGHTALYWYRQSLGQGLEFLIYFQGNSAPDKSGLPSDRFSAERTGGSVSTLTIQRTQQEDSAVYLCASSLVAGGLNEQFFGPGTRLTVL.

This clonotype was seen only once. Here the CDR3 DNA reads TGTGCCAGCAGCTTAGTTGGTTCTGGGGCGGAAGAATGGACCCAGTACTTC. It codes for CASSLVGSGAEEWTQYF. V and J are TRBV7-2 and TRBJ2-5; possibly TRBD1 for D (5 bases). Germline lookup yields CDR1 SGHTA and CDR2 FQGNSA. This CDR3 is built from 17 residues. V dropped 1 base and J dropped 7 bases, with 22 bases sitting between them.

The gene calls are TRBV5-1 and TRBJ2-1, with 7 bases that match TRBD2. This CDR3 is 16 amino acids long. Germline lookup yields CDR1 SGHRS and CDR2 YFSETQ. V lost 4 bases, J lost 6 bases, and 13 bases stayed unmatched. CDR3 sequence: CASSLLTGGTANEQFF. In DNA form, the CDR3 reads TGCGCCAGCAGCCTACTAACGGGAGGTACAGCCAATGAGCAGTTCTTC.

The chain employs TRBV5-4 and TRBJ2-5; possible D gene TRBD2, 5 bases. CDR1 is SGHNT and CDR2 is YYREEE in the germline V gene (reference sequence). Trimming cost V 2 bases and J 5 bases, with 13 bases left between them. This CDR3 is built from 14 residues. The chain's CDR3 is CASSFRGIRETQYF. The CDR3 region has the DNA TGTGCCAGCAGCTTCAGAGGGATAAGGGAGACCCAGTACTTC.

The J gene is TRBJ2-6, the V gene TRBV29-1; 8 bases align to TRBD1. The CDR3 runs to 17 residues. V shed 6 bases, J shed 2 bases, and the junction held 12 bases outside the gene matches. Germline V gene sequence: CDR1 SQVTM, CDR2 ANQGSEA. The CDR3 coding sequence is TGCAGCGTAGCGCGGCAGGGGGCTTGGGCTGGGGCCAACGTCCTGACTTTC. It translates to CSVARQGAWAGANVLTF.

J is TRBJ1-3 and V is TRBV12-3 or TRBV12-4; D is possibly TRBD1 (5 bases). The CDR3 is made up of 14 amino acids. Trimming took 0 bases from V and 7 from J, leaving 10 bases between them. For the CDR3, the DNA is TGTGCCAGCAGTTTAGCCGGGACCCGGAACACCATATATTTT. It yields the protein CASSLAGTRNTIYF.

The chain combines TRBV27 with TRBJ1-1; D may be TRBD1 (6 bases). Trimming removed 0 bases at V and 5 bases at J, with 13 bases between. The CDR3 has 15 residues. From germline, CDR1 is MNHEY and CDR2 SMNVEV (reference sequence). The chain's CDR3 is CASSLSAGASTEAFF. The DNA of the CDR3 is TGTGCCAGCAGTTTATCGGCGGGGGCGAGTACTGAAGCTTTCTTT.

The CDR3: CASSLYGRASYNEQFF. The CDR3, as DNA: TGTGCCAGCAGCCTCTACGGGAGAGCCTCCTACAATGAGCAGTTCTTC. This chain joins TRBV11-1 and TRBJ2-1, with D tentatively TRBD2 (6 bases). The V gene lost 5 bases and the J gene lost 0 bases, with 14 bases spanning the gap. Germline loops: CDR1 SGHAT, CDR2 FQDESV (reference sequence). This CDR3 has 16 amino acids.

This clonotype appeared a few times. The chain is built from TRBV2 and TRBJ2-1; D call uncertain. The V gene's germline CDR1 is SNHLY and CDR2 FYNNEI. The V end lost 6 bases, the J end lost 14 bases, and 17 bases lay between the germline ends. The CDR3 has 12 amino acids. CDR3 bases: TGTGCCAGCAGGGATGCAGGCTTTCGGGAGTTCTTC. Amino acids: CASRDAGFREFF.

CDR3: CASSGGIPGTGTTEAFF. The CDR3 nucleotides are TGTGCCAGCAGTGGGGGAATACCGGGGACGGGTACCACTGAAGCTTTCTTT. The chain couples TRBV2 to TRBJ1-1; D might be TRBD1 (5 bases). V was cut by 4 bases and J by 4 bases, with 22 bases left in between. The CDR3 covers 17 residues. Germline CDR1 and CDR2: SNHLY and FYNNEI.

This clonotype was found a few times. The chain uses TRBV7-6 and TRBJ2-1; 11 nucleotides match TRBD2. CDR1 and CDR2 from the germline V gene are SGHVS and FNYEAQ. The junction had 8 bases not matched to a gene; V was cut back by 4 bases and J by 0 bases. This CDR3 is 18 amino acids long. The CDR3 spells CASSSGLAGWGSYNEQFF. As DNA, the CDR3 is TGTGCCAGCAGCTCTGGACTAGCGGGCTGGGGCTCCTACAATGAGCAGTTCTTC.

CDR3 DNA sequence: TGTGCCAGCAGTTACGAGGGGGTGACTGAGCAGTTCTTC. This codes for CASSYEGVTEQFF. The chain recombines TRBV6-5 with TRBJ2-1; a possible D gene is TRBD1 (6 bases). The CDR3 is 13 residues long. Germline CDR1 reads MNHEY; CDR2 reads SVGAGI. Trimming stripped 2 bases from V and 9 bases from J, with 11 bases between.

The chain carries TRBV2 and TRBJ1-2; possible D gene TRBD1, 6 bases. The CDR3 is 14 residues long. Germline assignment: CDR1 SNHLY and CDR2 FYNNEI. Trimming took off 9 bases at V and 4 bases at J, with 18 bases between the two ends. DNA for the CDR3: TGTGCCAGTAGCCGGGACAAGAAATTCTATGGCTACACCTTC. This gives the protein CASSRDKKFYGYTF.

This clonotype occurred once. The rearrangement joins TRBV5-1 to TRBJ2-7; maybe TRBD1 (6 bases). The CDR3 loop spans 14 amino acids. CDR1 is SGHRS and CDR2 is YFSETQ in the germline V gene. Trimming took 2 bases from V and 3 from J, leaving 12 bases between them. In nucleotides, the CDR3 is TGCGCCAGCAGCTTCTCGTGGGGGCGCTACGAGCAGTACTTC. This translates into CASSFSWGRYEQYF.

In its sample, this clonotype was seen a few times. This chain connects TRBV4-1 to TRBJ1-1; 7 nucleotides align to TRBD1. V gave up 5 bases and J gave up 1 base; unmatched junction bases: 1. The CDR3 sequence is 13 residues long. Looked up from germline, CDR1 is MGHRA and CDR2 is YSYEKL. The CDR3 DNA sequence: TGCGCCAGCAGCACAGGGGAGAACACTGAAGCTTTCTTT. Protein: CASSTGENTEAFF.

The chain joins TRBV5-1 to TRBJ2-3; 10 nucleotides line up with TRBD2. Looked up from germline, CDR1 is SGHRS and CDR2 is YFSETQ. After removal of 4 bases from V and 1 base from J, the junction contained 12 bases not matched to a gene. The CDR3 has 18 residues. The CDR3 DNA is TGCGCCAGCAGCATCCGGACTAGCGGTGCCACCGGCACAGATACGCAGTATTTT. Its translation: CASSIRTSGATGTDTQYF.

This clonotype was detected many times. The V gene is TRBV20-1, the J gene TRBJ2-5, with TRBD2 matching 10 bases. Germline V gene sequence: CDR1 DFQATT, CDR2 SNEGSKA (reference sequence). V lost 6 bases to trimming and J lost 4 bases; unmatched junction nucleotides: 11. This CDR3 is built from 15 residues. The CDR3 bases are TGCAGTGCGTACGAGCGGGAGGGCCCGTTAGAGACCCAGTACTTC. Its translation is CSAYEREGPLETQYF.

This clonotype was seen a handful of times. This chain joins TRBV7-3 and TRBJ2-3, with 10 positions matching TRBD2. The CDR3 is 21 residues long. Germline V gene data show CDR1 as SGHTA and CDR2 as FQGTGA. Losses at the gene ends were 5 bases for V and 7 bases for J; bases not matched to a gene: 27. CDR3 sequence (DNA): TGTGCCAGCAGCCCCGAGTGGATAGCGGGGGGTCCGATTAGAGTTTGGCATACGCAGTATTTT. Translation: CASSPEWIAGGPIRVWHTQYF.

The CDR3 here is CASSFTYRGLAYLSYEQYF. The CDR3 DNA reads TGTGCCAGCAGTTTCACGTATAGGGGACTAGCGTACCTCTCCTACGAGCAGTACTTC. The genes are TRBV12-3 or TRBV12-4 and TRBJ2-7; 10 nucleotides line up with TRBD2. This CDR3 comprises 19 residues. V lost 3 bases and J lost 0; bases outside the gene matches: 14.

This clonotype was counted once. V usage is TRBV21-1 and J usage is TRBJ2-1; the D call in the table, TRBD1, was not verified against the DNA. TRBV21-1 is recorded as a pseudogene. CDR3 length equals 16 residues. The CDR3 loop reads CASSSSLGGRRDEQFF. The CDR3 bases are TGTGCCAGCAGCTCAAGTCTGGGGGGGCGTCGGGATGAGCAGTTCTTC.

V is TRBV2 and J is TRBJ1-4; D is undetermined. Trimming removed 3 bases from V and 8 bases from J, with 7 bases in between. The germline CDR1 and CDR2 sequences are SNHLY and FYNNEI. The CDR3 consists of 12 residues. CDR3 bases: TGTGCCAGCAGTGAGGAGGACGAAAAACTGTTTTTT. Translation: CASSEEDEKLFF.